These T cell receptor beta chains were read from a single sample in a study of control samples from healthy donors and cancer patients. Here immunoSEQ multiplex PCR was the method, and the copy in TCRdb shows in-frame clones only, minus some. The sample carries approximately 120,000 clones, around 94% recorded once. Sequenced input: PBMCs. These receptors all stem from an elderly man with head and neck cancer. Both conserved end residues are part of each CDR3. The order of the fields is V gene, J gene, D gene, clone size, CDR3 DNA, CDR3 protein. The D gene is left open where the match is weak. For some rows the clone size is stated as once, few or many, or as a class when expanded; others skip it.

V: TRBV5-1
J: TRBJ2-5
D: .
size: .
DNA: TGCGCCAGCAGCTCACAAGGTGGCTTTGAGGAGACCCAGTACTTC
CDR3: CASSSQGGFEETQYF

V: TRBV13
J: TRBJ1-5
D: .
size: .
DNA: TGTGCCAGCAGCTTAATTGGGGTCAATCAGCCCCAGCATTTT
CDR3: CASSLIGVNQPQHF

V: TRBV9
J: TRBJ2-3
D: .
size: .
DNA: TGTGCCAGCAGCGGAAGACCAGACCCGAGCCCAAGGACAGATACGCAGTATTTT
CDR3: CASSGRPDPSPRTDTQYF

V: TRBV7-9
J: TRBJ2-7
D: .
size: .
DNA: TGTGCCAGCAGCTTAGTACAGGGACCCTACGAGCAGTACTTC
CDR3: CASSLVQGPYEQYF

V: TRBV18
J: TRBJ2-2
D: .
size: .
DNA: TGTGCCAGCTCATACAGGGACCCTTCGAACACCGGGGAGCTGTTTTTT
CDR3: CASSYRDPSNTGELFF

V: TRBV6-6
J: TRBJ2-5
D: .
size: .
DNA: TGTGCCAGCAGTTACAATAGCCGAGCGGAGACCCAGTACTTC
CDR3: CASSYNSRAETQYF

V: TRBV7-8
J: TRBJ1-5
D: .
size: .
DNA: TGTGCCAGCAGCGTAGCGGGGGTGGGACAGCCCCAGCATTTT
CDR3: CASSVAGVGQPQHF

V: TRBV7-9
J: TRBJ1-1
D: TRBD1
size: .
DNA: TGTGCCAGCAGCTCGACAGGGGAAGCTTTCTTT
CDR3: CASSSTGEAFF

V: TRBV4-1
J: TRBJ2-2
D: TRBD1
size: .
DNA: TGCGCCAGCAGCCATCCGGGACAGGGGTCACGATTTTACACCGGGGAGCTGTTTTTT
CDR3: CASSHPGQGSRFYTGELFF

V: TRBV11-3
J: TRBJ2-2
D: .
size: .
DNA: TGTGCCAGCAGCCCTCCCCCCCCCGGGGAGCTGTTTTTT
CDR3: CASSPPPPGELFF

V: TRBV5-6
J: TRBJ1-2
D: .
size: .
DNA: TGTGCCAGCAGCTTGGGGCCAAGGGGTGGCTACACCTTC
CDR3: CASSLGPRGGYTF

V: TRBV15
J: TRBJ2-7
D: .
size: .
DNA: TGTGCCACCAGCAGTAACCACAACGAGCAGTACTTC
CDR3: CATSSNHNEQYF

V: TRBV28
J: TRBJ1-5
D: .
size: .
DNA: TGTGCCAGCAGTTTTATAGGGGAAACCAATCAGCCCCAGCATTTT
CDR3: CASSFIGETNQPQHF

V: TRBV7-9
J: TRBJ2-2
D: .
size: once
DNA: TGTGCCAGCAGCCCCCAGGGGGGTGAGCTGTTTTTT
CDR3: CASSPQGGELFF

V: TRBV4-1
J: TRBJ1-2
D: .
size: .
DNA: TGCGCCAGCATGGGGGGCAGGTCGAAAACACCCTATGGCTACACCTTC
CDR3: CASMGGRSKTPYGYTF

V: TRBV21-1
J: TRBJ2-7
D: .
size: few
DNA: TGTGCCAGCAGCAACGGACAGGGACCGTACTTC
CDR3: CASSNGQGPYF

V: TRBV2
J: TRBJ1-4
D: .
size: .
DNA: TGTGCCAGCAGTGAGAACAACGGCGGTGAAAAACTGTTTTTT
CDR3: CASSENNGGEKLFF

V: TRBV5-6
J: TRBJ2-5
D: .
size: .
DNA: TGTGCCAGCAGCCGTCCAGGGCGGGGTCAAGAGACCCAGTACTTC
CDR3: CASSRPGRGQETQYF

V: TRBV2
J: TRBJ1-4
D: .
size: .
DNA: TGTGCCAGCATTGCGAGGGGAGGGACCCTCGAAATTTTT
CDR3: CASIARGGTLEIF

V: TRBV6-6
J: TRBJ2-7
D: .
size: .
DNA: TGTGCCAGCAGTTGGACGGGGAGTGCCTACGAGCAGTACTTC
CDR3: CASSWTGSAYEQYF

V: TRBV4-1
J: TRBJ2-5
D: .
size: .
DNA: TGCGCCAGCAGCCAAGACGACGGGGCTAGTTCGGAGACCCAGTACTTC
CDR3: CASSQDDGASSETQYF

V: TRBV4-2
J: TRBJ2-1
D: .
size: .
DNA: TGTGCCAGCAGCCAAGTTACCCCGGAGGAGGGCGAGCAGTTCTTC
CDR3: CASSQVTPEEGEQFF

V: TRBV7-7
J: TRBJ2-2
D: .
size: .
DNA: TGTGCCAGCAGCTGGGGGGGCGAAACCGGGGAGCTGTTTTTT
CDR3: CASSWGGETGELFF

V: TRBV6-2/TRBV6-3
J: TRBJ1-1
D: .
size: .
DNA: TGTGCCAGCAGTTACTTTCCGGGACAGAACACTGAAGCTTTCTTT
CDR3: CASSYFPGQNTEAFF

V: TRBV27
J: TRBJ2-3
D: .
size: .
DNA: TGTGCCAGCAGTTTAAACTCCGGGACTCGCACAGATACGCAGTATTTT
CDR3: CASSLNSGTRTDTQYF

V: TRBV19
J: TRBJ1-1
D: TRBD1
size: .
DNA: TGTGCCAGTAAGGGACAGGGGGCCGTGAGGAACACTGAAGCTTTCTTT
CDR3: CASKGQGAVRNTEAFF

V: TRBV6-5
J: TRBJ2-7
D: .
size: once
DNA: TGTGCCAGCAAGGCAGGCCTGGTAGCGACCTACGAGCAGTACTTC
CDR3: CASKAGLVATYEQYF

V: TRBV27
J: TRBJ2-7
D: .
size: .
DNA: TGTGCCAGCAGTTTGGGGTTTGGGGCAGAGGCCTACGAGCAGTACTTC
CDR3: CASSLGFGAEAYEQYF

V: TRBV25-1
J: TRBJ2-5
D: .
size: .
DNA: TGTGCCAGCAGTGGGGTTACACGAGGGGAGACCCAGTACTTC
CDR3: CASSGVTRGETQYF

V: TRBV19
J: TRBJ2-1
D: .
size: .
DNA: TGTGCCAGTAGTATAGACCCTGGGACAAATGAGCAGTTCTTC
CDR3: CASSIDPGTNEQFF

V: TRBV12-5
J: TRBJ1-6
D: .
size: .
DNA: TGTGCTAGTGGCTCGATCGGATCCTATAATTCACCCCTCCACTTT
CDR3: CASGSIGSYNSPLHF

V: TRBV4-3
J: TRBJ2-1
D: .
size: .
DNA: TGCGCCAGCAGCCAAGATCGGACAACCTACAATGAGCAGTTCTTC
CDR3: CASSQDRTTYNEQFF

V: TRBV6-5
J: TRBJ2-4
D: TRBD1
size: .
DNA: TGTGCCAGCAGTACGGACAGGGGGGGCATTCAGTACTTC
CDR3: CASSTDRGGIQYF

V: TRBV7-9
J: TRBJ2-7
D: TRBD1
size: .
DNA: TGTGCCAGCAGCTGGGACAGCTCCTACGAGCAGTACTTC
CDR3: CASSWDSSYEQYF

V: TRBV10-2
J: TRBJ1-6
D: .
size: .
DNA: TGCGCCAACCCAGACAGTCGCTCCTATAATTCACCCCTCCACTTT
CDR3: CANPDSRSYNSPLHF

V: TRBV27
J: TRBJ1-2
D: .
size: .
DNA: TGTGCCAGCAGTTTAGTAGGGGGGGCGGGAAGCTACACCTTC
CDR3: CASSLVGGAGSYTF

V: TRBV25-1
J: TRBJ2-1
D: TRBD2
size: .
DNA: TGTGCCAGCAGTGAACTAGCGGGTTCCTACAATGAGCAGTTCTTC
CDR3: CASSELAGSYNEQFF

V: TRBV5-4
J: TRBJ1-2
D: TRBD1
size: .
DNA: TGTGCCAGCAGCCCTCCCAGGGGGGACTATGGCTACACCTTC
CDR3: CASSPPRGDYGYTF

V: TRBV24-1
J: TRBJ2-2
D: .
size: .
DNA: TGTGCCACCAGTGATTCCCCACAGGGACTGAACACCGGGGAGCTGTTTTTT
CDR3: CATSDSPQGLNTGELFF

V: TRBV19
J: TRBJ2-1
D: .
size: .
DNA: TGTGCCAGTAGTGCGGGGAGCTCCTACAATGAGCAGTTCTTC
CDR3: CASSAGSSYNEQFF

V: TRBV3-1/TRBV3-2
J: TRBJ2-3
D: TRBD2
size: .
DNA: TGTGCCAGCAGTACGGGACTAGCGCGCACAGATACGCAGTATTTT
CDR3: CASSTGLARTDTQYF